This T cell receptor (beta chain) was recorded in a study of blood T cells in healthy people across ages. Findings and caveats of the study: Researchers judged that diversity estimates from one million T cells fell short of true values. What prevented conclusive comparison of naive and antigen-experienced cells was that PBMCs were unsorted.

CDR1 is LNHNV, CDR2 YYDKDF, per germline (reference sequence). This CDR3 region has 16 residues. V trimming: 0 bases; J trimming: 9 bases; junction bases outside the gene matches: 11. A sample-barcoded 5' primer and a J-beta primer mix were used in a second PCR of about 7 to 12 cycles. There were at least 2.5 million CDR3-containing paired-end reads obtained from each sample. TCRdb ran MiXCR on the 5' RACE reads and lists one entry per CDR3 protein. The table lists some 1.4 million distinct CDR3 sequences, around two fifths of them singletons. On this clonotype: What it recognizes is unknown.

The chain couples TRBV15 to TRBJ2-1; 7 bases are shared with TRBD2. This sequence originates from a young woman in good health. The sequenced sample consisted of blood. CDR3 sequence reads: CATSRESAGSNFEQFF. Written as DNA, the CDR3 is TGTGCCACCAGCAGAGAGTCAGCGGGGTCCAATTTTGAGCAGTTCTTC.